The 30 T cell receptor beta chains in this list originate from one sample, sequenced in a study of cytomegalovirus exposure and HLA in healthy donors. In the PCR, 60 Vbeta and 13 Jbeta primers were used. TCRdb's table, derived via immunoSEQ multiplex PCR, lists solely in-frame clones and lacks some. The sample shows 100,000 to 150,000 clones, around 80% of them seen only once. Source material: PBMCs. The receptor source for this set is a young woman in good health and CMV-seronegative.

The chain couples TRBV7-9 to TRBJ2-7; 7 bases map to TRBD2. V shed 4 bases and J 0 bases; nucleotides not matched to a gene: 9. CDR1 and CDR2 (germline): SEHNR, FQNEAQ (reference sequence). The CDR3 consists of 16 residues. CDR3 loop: CASSYPSGPFSYEQYF. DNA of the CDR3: TGTGCCAGCAGCTACCCTAGCGGCCCCTTCTCCTACGAGCAGTACTTC. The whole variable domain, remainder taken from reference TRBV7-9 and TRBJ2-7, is DTGVSQNPRHKITKRGQNVTFRCDPISEHNRLYWYRQTLGQGPEFLTYFQNEAQLEKSRLLSDRFSAERPKGSFSTLEIQRTEQGDSAMYLCASSYPSGPFSYEQYFGPGTRLTVT.

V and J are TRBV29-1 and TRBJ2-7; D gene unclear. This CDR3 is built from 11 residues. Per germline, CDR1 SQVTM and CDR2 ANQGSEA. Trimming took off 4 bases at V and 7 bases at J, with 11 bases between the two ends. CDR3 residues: CSVGSETEQYF. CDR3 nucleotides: TGCAGCGTTGGATCAGAAACGGAGCAGTACTTC.

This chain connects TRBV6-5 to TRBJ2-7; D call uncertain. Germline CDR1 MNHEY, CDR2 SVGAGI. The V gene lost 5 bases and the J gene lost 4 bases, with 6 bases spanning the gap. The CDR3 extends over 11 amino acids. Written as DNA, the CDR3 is TGTGCCAGCAGTCGCGAGTACGAGCAGTACTTC. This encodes CASSREYEQYF.

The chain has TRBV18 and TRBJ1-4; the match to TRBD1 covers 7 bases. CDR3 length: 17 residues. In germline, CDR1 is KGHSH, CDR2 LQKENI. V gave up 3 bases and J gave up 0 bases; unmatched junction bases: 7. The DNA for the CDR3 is TGTGCCAGCTCACCGTTAGGACAGGTGTCAACTAATGAAAAACTGTTTTTT. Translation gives CASSPLGQVSTNEKLFF.

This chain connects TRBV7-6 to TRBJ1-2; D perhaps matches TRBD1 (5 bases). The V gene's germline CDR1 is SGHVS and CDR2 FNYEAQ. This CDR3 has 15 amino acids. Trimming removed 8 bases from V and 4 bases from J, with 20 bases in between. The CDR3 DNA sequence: TGTGCCAGCTCCGAGACCTTCGGGGGAGCCTATGGCTACACCTTC. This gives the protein CASSETFGGAYGYTF.

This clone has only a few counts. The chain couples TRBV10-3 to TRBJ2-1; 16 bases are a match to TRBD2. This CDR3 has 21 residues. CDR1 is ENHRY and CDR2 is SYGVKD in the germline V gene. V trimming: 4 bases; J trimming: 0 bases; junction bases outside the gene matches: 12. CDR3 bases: TGTGCCATCAGTGGACTGCCGGGACTAGCGGGAGGGATCAGCTCCTACAATGAGCAGTTCTTC. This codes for CAISGLPGLAGGISSYNEQFF.

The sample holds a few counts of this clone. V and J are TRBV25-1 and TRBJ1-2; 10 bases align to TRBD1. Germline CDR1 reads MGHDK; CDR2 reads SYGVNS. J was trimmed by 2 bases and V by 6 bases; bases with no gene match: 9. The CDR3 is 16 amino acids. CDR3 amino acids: CASSPNPGQGNYGYTF. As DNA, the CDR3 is TGTGCCAGCAGCCCGAATCCGGGACAGGGGAACTATGGCTACACCTTC.

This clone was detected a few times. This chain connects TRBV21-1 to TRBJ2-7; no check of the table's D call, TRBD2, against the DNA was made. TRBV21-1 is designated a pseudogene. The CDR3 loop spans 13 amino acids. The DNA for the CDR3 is TGTGCCAGCAGCAAAGGGGGACTATACGAGCAGTACTTC. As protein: CASSKGGLYEQYF.

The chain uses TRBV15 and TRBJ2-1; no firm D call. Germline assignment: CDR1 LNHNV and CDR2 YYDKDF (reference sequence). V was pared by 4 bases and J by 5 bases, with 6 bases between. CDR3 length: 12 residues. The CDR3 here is CATSIRDNEQFF. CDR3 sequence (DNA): TGTGCCACCAGCATTCGAGACAATGAGCAGTTCTTC. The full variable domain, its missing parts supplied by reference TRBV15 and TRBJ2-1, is DAMVIQNPRYQVTQFGKPVTLSCSQTLNHNVMYWYQQKSSQAPKLLFHYYDKDFNNEADTPDNFQSRRPNTSFCFLDIRSPGLGDTAMYLCATSIRDNEQFFGPGTRLTVL.

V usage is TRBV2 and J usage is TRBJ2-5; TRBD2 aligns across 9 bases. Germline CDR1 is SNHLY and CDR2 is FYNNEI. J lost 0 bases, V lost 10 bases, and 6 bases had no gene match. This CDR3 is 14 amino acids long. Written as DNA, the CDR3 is TGTGCCACTTTAGCGGGGGCTTACCAAGAGACCCAGTACTTC. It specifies CATLAGAYQETQYF.

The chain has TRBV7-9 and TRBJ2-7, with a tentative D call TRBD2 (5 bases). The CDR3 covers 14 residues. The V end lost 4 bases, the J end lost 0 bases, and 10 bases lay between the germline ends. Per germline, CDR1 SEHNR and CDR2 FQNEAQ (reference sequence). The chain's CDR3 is CASSSPGSSYEQYF. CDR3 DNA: TGTGCCAGCAGCTCTCCTGGGAGCTCCTACGAGCAGTACTTC.

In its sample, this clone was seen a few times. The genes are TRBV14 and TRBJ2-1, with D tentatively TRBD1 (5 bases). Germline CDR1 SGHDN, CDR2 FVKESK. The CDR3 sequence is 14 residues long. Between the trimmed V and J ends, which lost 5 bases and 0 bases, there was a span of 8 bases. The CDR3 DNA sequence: TGTGCCAGCAGCGGACAAAGCTCCTACAATGAGCAGTTCTTC. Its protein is CASSGQSSYNEQFF.

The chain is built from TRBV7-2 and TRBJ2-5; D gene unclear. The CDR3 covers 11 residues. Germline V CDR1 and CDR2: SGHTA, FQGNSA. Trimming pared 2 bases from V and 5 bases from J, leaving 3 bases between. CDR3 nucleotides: TGTGCCAGCAGCTTAAGCGAGACCCAGTACTTC. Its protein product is CASSLSETQYF.

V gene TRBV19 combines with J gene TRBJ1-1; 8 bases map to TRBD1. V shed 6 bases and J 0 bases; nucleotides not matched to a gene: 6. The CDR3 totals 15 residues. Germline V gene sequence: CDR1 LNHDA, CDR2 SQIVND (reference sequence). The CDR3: CASRNRGEMNTEAFF. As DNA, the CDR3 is TGTGCCAGTAGGAACAGGGGGGAGATGAACACTGAAGCTTTCTTT.

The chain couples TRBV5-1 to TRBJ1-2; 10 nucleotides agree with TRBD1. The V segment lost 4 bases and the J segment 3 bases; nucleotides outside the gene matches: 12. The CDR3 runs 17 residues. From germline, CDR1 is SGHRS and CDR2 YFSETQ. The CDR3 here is CASSPRSGTGDHYGYTF. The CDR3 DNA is TGCGCCAGCAGCCCCCGTTCGGGGACAGGGGATCACTATGGCTACACCTTC. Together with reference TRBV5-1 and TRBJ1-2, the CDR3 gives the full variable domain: KAGVTQTPRYLIKTRGQQVTLSCSPISGHRSVSWYQQTPGQGLQFLFEYFSETQRNKGNFPGRFSGRQFSNSRSEMNVSTLELGDSALYLCASSPRSGTGDHYGYTFGSGTRLTVV.

CDR3 DNA sequence: TGCGCCAGCAGTGATTCGAGGTTTTCTAGCGGGATGGATGAGCAGTTCTTC. Translating it yields CASSDSRFSSGMDEQFF. The chain couples TRBV10-2 to TRBJ2-1; TRBD2 matches at 9 bases. The CDR3 runs to 17 residues. The V gene end was trimmed by 3 bases and the J gene end by 8 bases; junction bases not matched to a gene: 14. Germline CDR1 is WSHSY and CDR2 is SAAADI.

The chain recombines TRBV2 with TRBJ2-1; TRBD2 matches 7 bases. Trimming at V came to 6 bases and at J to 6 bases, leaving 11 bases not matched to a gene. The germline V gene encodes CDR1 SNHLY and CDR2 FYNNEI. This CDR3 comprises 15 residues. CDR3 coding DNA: TGTGCCAGCAGCGAGACCCCGGGAGGACTCAATGAGCAGTTCTTC. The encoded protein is CASSETPGGLNEQFF.

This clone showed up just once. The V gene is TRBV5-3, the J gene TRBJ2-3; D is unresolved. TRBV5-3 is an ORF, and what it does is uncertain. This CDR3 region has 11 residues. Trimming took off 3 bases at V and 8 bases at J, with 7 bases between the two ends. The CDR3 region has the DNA TGTGCCAGAAGCTGCCCGGGTACGCAGTATTTT. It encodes CARSCPGTQYF.

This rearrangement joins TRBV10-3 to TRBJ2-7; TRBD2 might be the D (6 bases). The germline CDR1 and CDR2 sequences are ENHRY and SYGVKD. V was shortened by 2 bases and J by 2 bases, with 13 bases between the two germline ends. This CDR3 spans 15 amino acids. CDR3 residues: CAISEELAATYEQYF. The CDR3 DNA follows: TGTGCCATCAGTGAGGAATTAGCGGCTACCTACGAGCAGTACTTC.

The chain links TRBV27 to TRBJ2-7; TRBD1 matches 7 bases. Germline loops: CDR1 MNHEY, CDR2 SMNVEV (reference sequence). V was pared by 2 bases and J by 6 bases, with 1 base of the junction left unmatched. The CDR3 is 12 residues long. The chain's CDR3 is CASSLRTGEQYF. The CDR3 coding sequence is TGTGCCAGCAGTTTAAGGACAGGCGAGCAGTACTTC.

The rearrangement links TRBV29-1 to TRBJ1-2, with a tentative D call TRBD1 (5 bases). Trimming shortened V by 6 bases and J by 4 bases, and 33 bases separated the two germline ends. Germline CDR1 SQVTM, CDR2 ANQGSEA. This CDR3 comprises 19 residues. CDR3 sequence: CSVGFMGTGKIGGAYGYTF. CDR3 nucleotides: TGCAGCGTAGGTTTCATGGGCACAGGTAAAATCGGCGGGGCCTATGGCTACACCTTC.

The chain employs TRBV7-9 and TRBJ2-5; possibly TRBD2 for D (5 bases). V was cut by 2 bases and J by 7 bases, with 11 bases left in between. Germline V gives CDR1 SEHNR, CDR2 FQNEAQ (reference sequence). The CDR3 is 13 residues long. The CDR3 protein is CASSLSSAGTQYF. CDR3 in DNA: TGTGCCAGCAGCTTAAGTAGCGCGGGGACCCAGTACTTC. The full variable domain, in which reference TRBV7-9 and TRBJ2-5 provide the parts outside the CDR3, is DTGVSQNPRHKITKRGQNVTFRCDPISEHNRLYWYRQTLGQGPEFLTYFQNEAQLEKSRLLSDRFSAERPKGSFSTLEIQRTEQGDSAMYLCASSLSSAGTQYFGPGTRLLVL.

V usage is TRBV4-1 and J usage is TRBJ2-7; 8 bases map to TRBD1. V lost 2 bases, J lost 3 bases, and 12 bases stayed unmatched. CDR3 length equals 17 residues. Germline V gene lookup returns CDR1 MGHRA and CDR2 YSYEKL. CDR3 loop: CASSQLAATGVIYEQYF. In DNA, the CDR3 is TGCGCCAGCAGCCAACTTGCGGCGACAGGGGTCATCTACGAGCAGTACTTC.

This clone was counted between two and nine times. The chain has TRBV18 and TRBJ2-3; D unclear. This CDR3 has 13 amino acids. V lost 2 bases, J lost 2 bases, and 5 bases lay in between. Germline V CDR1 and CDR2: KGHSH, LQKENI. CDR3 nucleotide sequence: TGTGCCAGCTCACCAACATCCACAGATACGCAGTATTTT. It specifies CASSPTSTDTQYF.

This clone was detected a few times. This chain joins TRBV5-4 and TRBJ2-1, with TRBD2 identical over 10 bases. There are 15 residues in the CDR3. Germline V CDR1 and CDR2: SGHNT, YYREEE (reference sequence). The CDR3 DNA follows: TGTGTTTTAGCGGGAGGCCCCCAGGAGGGGAATGAGCAGTTCTTC. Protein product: CVLAGGPQEGNEQFF.

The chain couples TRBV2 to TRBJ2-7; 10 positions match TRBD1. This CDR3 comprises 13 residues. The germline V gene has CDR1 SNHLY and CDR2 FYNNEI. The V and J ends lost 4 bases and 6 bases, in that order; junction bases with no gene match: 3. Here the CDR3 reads CASSGQGAIEQYF. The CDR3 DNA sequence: TGTGCCAGCAGTGGACAGGGGGCAATCGAGCAGTACTTC.

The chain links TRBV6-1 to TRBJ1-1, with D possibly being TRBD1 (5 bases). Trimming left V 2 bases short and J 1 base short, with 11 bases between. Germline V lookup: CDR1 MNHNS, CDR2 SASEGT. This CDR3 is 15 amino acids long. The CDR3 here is CASSESQGGNTEAFF. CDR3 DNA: TGTGCCAGCAGTGAATCTCAGGGAGGGAACACTGAAGCTTTCTTT.

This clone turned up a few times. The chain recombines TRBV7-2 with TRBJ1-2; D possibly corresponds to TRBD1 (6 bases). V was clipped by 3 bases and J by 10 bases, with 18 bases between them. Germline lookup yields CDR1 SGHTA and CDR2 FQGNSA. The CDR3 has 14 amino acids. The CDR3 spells CASSLTGSETDYTF. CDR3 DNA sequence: TGTGCCAGCAGCTTGACAGGATCTGAAACGGACTACACCTTC.

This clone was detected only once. CDR3 nucleotide sequence: TGTGCCAGCAGCTTGAAACTAGCGGGCCAAGAGACCCAGTACTTC. It specifies CASSLKLAGQETQYF. The chain couples TRBV5-4 to TRBJ2-5; 9 positions match TRBD2. Trimming at V came to 1 base and at J to 1 base, leaving 2 bases not matched to a gene. CDR3 length: 15 amino acids. Germline V CDR1 and CDR2: SGHNT, YYREEE (reference sequence).

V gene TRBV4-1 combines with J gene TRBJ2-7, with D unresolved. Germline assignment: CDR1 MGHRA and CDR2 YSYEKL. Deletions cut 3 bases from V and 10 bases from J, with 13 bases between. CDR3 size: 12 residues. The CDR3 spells CASSHSTGFQYF. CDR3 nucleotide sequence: TGCGCCAGCAGCCACTCAACCGGGTTCCAGTACTTC.